Listed below are T cell receptor beta chains from one sample, sequenced in a study of blood T cell repertoires in COVID-19. Libraries were prepared by immunoSEQ multiplex PCR; TCRdb keeps only in-frame clonotypes and omits some of them. Among 70,000 to 95,000 clones listed, almost 80% were seen once. Sequenced: peripheral blood. The origin of the receptors is a human donor in a cohort sampled during active COVID-19. Both conserved end residues are part of each CDR3. The D gene is left open where the match is weak. Part of the rows lack a size; the others show once, few, many or a class for expanded clones.

j_call v_call clone_size d_call cdr3_nt cdr3_aa
TRBJ1-1 TRBV28 . . TGTGCCAGCAGCCAGCAGGGGATTAAAGCTTTCTTT CASSQQGIKAFF
TRBJ2-7 TRBV18 once TRBD1 TGTGCCAGCTCACCGGGACAGGGGGACGAGCAGTACTTC CASSPGQGDEQYF
TRBJ2-3 TRBV9 . . TGTGCCAGCAGCTTGACAGCTAGCACAGATACGCAGTATTTT CASSLTASTDTQYF
TRBJ1-6 TRBV11-2 . . TGTGCCAGCAGCTTAGGACAGCTTAATTCACCCCTCCACTTT CASSLGQLNSPLHF
TRBJ2-2 TRBV9 . . TGTGCCAGCAGCGTAGATCCACTCGACACCGGGGAGCTGTTTTTT CASSVDPLDTGELFF
TRBJ2-7 TRBV5-4 . . TGTGCCAGCAGCGGCCAGGGGTCCACGGCCTACGAGCAGTACTTC CASSGQGSTAYEQYF
TRBJ2-3 TRBV27 . . TGTGCCAGCAGTTTTAAGGCAGGGGGCACAGATACGCAGTATTTT CASSFKAGGTDTQYF
TRBJ2-7 TRBV12-3/TRBV12-4 . . TGTGCCAGCAGTCAGGGGAACGAGCAGTACTTC CASSQGNEQYF
TRBJ1-1 TRBV11-2 . . TGTGCCAGCAGCTTAAATCAGGACATGAACACTGAAGCTTTCTTT CASSLNQDMNTEAFF
TRBJ2-7 TRBV29-1 . TRBD1 TGCAGCGTAGCCGGGACAGTCTCCTACGAGCAGTACTTC CSVAGTVSYEQYF
TRBJ2-3 TRBV24-1 . . TGTGCCACCAGTGTTGCGGGGGCCCTCACAGATACGCAGTATTTT CATSVAGALTDTQYF
TRBJ2-7 TRBV5-6 . . TGTGCCAGCAGCTTGAACTCCTTCTCCTACGAGCAGTACTTC CASSLNSFSYEQYF
TRBJ1-2 TRBV3-1/TRBV3-2 . TRBD1 TGTGCCAGCAGCCAAGGACAGGGATCTATCTATGGCTACACCTTC CASSQGQGSIYGYTF
TRBJ2-4 TRBV2 once . TGTGCCAGCAGTGACGTTAGCGCGGCCAAAAACATTCAGTACTTC CASSDVSAAKNIQYF
TRBJ1-2 TRBV28 many TRBD1 TGTGCCAGCAGTAGCGGGACAGGGGTTTACTATGGCTACACCTTC CASSSGTGVYYGYTF
TRBJ2-5 TRBV5-1 . TRBD2 TGCGCCAGCAGCGAACCGGGACTAGCAGGGGAGACCCAGTACTTC CASSEPGLAGETQYF
TRBJ2-5 TRBV7-6 . . TGTGCCAGCAGCCTAGGGGCTGAGACCCAGTACTTC CASSLGAETQYF
TRBJ2-1 TRBV21-1 . . TGTGCCAGCAGCAAAGCGCGGGGACTAGCGGGCGTCTCCTACAATGAGCAGTTCTTC CASSKARGLAGVSYNEQFF
TRBJ2-1 TRBV3-1/TRBV3-2 . . TGTGCCAGCAGCCAAGATCTGGGCCGATACAATGAGCAGTTCTTC CASSQDLGRYNEQFF
TRBJ2-7 TRBV18 . . TGTGCCAGCTCACCGGACAGAACCTACGAGCAGTACTTC CASSPDRTYEQYF
TRBJ2-7 TRBV15 . TRBD2 TGTGCCACCAGCAAGGGACTAGCGGGAGCCTACGAGCAGTACTTC CATSKGLAGAYEQYF
TRBJ1-3 TRBV28 . . TGTGCCAGCTTCAACTCTGGAAACACCATATATTTT CASFNSGNTIYF
TRBJ1-2 TRBV28 . TRBD1 TGTGCCAGCAGTCTATCACAGGGGTACTATGGCTACACCTTC CASSLSQGYYGYTF
TRBJ1-1 TRBV5-1 . . TGCGCCAGCAGCGCGGGAGTTTCGAACACTGAAGCTTTCTTT CASSAGVSNTEAFF
TRBJ2-5 TRBV6-1 . . TGTGCCAGCAGTGAACCCGGGCGAAAAAGGGGAGAGACCCAGTACTTC CASSEPGRKRGETQYF
TRBJ2-7 TRBV6-6 . . TGTGCCAGCAGTTCAGGGATGGGGCTACGGGAGCAGTACTTC CASSSGMGLREQYF
TRBJ1-5 TRBV4-1 few TRBD1 TGCGCCAGCAGCCCAGGGGGCAGAGACAATCAGCCCCAGCATTTT CASSPGGRDNQPQHF
TRBJ1-2 TRBV28 . . TGTGCCAGCAGTTTAGCGGTCTATGGCTACACCTTC CASSLAVYGYTF
TRBJ1-1 TRBV5-1 . TRBD1 TGCGCCAGCAGCTTGGCCCAGGGGGCGGCTTTCTTT CASSLAQGAAFF
TRBJ1-2 TRBV6-4 . . TGTGCCAGCAGGGCCAGACAGACCTATGGCTACACCTTC CASRARQTYGYTF
TRBJ2-5 TRBV2 . . TGTGCCAGCAAGGGAGGCGGGGCCCGGGAGACCCAGTACTTC CASKGGGARETQYF
TRBJ2-7 TRBV6-5 . . TGTGCCAGCAGTTACACAGATTCCTACGAGCAGTACTTC CASSYTDSYEQYF
TRBJ1-2 TRBV5-6 . . TGTGCCAGCAGCTTGAGGGGGTCAGCTCGAGCTAACTATGGCTACACCTTC CASSLRGSARANYGYTF
TRBJ2-7 TRBV3-1/TRBV3-2 few TRBD1 TGTGCCAGCAGCCAGACAGGGTACGAGCAGTACTTC CASSQTGYEQYF
TRBJ1-5 TRBV4-1 . . TGCGCCAGCAGCCAAGACGAGGGGGTAAAGGCCCAGCATTTT CASSQDEGVKAQHF
TRBJ2-3 TRBV15 . TRBD2 TGTGCCACCAGCAGAGACAGAGCGGGGGGCCCTAGCACAGATACGCAGTATTTT CATSRDRAGGPSTDTQYF
TRBJ1-1 TRBV30 once . TGTGCCTGGAGTGCGAGATTTGACACTGAAGCTTTCTTT CAWSARFDTEAFF
TRBJ2-2 TRBV3-1/TRBV3-2 few . TGTGCCAGCAGCCGCTCCGGGACAAACCCCGGGGAGCTGTTTTTT CASSRSGTNPGELFF
TRBJ1-3 TRBV28 . . TGTGCCAGCTCAGTGTGGGGGCGCTCTGGAAACACCATATATTTT CASSVWGRSGNTIYF
TRBJ2-7 TRBV29-1 . . TGCAGCGTTGCAACAGGGCCTTCCTACGAGCAGTACTTC CSVATGPSYEQYF
TRBJ2-3 TRBV19 . TRBD1 TGTGCCAGTAGTGTAGGACAGGGCGATCGAGATACGCAGTATTTT CASSVGQGDRDTQYF
TRBJ1-2 TRBV6-5 once . TGTGCCAGCAGTTACTCGACGGGGGAAGATGGCTACACCTTC CASSYSTGEDGYTF
TRBJ1-2 TRBV19 once . TGTGCCACCCGACCCGGACCAGGGGGCTACACCTTC CATRPGPGGYTF
TRBJ1-5 TRBV6-5 . . TGTGCCAGCAGCCACAGCTCGAACAATCAGCCCCAGCATTTT CASSHSSNNQPQHF
TRBJ2-7 TRBV18 many . TGTGCCAGCTCCCCTGACAGTGGAGCCTACGAGCAGTACTTC CASSPDSGAYEQYF
TRBJ1-1 TRBV5-4 . TRBD1 TGTGCCAGCAGCTTGCGGGACAGGGCTGAAGCTTTCTTT CASSLRDRAEAFF
TRBJ2-7 TRBV11-2 . TRBD2 TGTGCCAGCAGCTCGCTCTCTAGCGGGAGGAGGGTCGAGCAGTACTTC CASSSLSSGRRVEQYF
TRBJ2-7 TRBV18 . . TGTGCCAGCTCACCTGACACCGGGAAGGCGGACTTC CASSPDTGKADF
TRBJ1-1 TRBV10-1 . . TGCGCCAGCAGTGAGTCGTCCAGGGGAAACACTGAAGCTTTCTTT CASSESSRGNTEAFF